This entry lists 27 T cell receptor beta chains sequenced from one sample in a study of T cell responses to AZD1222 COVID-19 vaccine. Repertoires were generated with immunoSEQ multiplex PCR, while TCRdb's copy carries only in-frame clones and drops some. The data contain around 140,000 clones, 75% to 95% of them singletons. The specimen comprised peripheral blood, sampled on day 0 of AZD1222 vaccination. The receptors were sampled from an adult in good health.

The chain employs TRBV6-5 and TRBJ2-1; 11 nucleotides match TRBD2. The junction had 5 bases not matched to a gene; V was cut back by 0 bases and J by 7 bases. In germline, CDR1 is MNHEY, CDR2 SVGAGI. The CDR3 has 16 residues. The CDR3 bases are TGTGCCAGCAGTTACTCCCTAGCGGGGGGAGGTAATGAGCAGTTCTTC. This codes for CASSYSLAGGGNEQFF.

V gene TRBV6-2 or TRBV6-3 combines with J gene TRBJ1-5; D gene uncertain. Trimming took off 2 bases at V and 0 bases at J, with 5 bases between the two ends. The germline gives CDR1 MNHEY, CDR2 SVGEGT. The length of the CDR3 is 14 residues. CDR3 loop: CASSYLYSNQPQHF. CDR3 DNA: TGTGCCAGCAGTTACCTTTATAGCAATCAGCCCCAGCATTTT.

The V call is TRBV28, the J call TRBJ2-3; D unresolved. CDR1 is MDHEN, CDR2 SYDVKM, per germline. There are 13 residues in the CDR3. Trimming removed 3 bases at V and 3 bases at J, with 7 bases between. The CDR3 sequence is CASSFIGTDTQYF. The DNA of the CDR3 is TGTGCCAGCAGTTTCATTGGTACAGATACGCAGTATTTT.

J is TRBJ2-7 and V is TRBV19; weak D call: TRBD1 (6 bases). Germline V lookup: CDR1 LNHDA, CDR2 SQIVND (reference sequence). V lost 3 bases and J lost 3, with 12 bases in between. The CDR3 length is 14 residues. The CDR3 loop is CASSISGEHYEQYF. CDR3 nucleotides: TGTGCCAGTAGTATTTCAGGGGAACACTACGAGCAGTACTTC.

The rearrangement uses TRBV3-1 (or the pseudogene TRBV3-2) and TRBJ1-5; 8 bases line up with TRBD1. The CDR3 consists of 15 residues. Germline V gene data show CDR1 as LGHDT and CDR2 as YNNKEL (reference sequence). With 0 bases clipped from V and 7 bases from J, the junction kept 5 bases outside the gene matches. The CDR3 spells CASSQDTTGAQPQHF. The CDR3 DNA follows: TGTGCCAGCAGCCAAGATACGACAGGGGCCCAGCCCCAGCATTTT.

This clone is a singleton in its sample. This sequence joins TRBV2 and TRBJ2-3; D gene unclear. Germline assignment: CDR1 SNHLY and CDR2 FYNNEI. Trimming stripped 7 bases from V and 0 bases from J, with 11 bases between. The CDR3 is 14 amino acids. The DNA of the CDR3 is TGTGCCAGCACCGTTGATTTAAGCACAGATACGCAGTATTTT. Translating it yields CASTVDLSTDTQYF.

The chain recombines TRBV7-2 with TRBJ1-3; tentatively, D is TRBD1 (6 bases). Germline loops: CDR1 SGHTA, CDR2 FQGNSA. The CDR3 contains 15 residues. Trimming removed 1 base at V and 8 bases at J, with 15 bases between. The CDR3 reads CASSLVAGGVDTIYF. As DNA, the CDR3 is TGTGCCAGCAGCTTAGTTGCGGGGGGCGTAGACACCATATATTTT.

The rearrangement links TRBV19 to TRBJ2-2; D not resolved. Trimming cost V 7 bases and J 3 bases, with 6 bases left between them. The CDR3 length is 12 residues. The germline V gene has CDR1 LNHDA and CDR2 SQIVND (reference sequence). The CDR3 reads CASNQHTGELFF. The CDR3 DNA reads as TGTGCCAGTAACCAGCACACCGGGGAGCTGTTTTTT. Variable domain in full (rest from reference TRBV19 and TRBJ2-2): DGGITQSPKYLFRKEGQNVTLSCEQNLNHDAMYWYRQDPGQGLRLIYYSQIVNDFQKGDIAEGYSVSREKKESFPLTVTSAQKNPTAFYLCASNQHTGELFFGEGSRLTVL.

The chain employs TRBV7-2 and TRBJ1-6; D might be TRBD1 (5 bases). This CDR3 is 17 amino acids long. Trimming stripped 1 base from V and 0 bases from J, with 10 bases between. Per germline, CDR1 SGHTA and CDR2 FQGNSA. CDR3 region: CASSLVKGNSYNSPLHF. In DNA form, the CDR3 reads TGTGCCAGCAGCTTAGTGAAGGGGAACTCCTATAATTCACCCCTCCACTTT.

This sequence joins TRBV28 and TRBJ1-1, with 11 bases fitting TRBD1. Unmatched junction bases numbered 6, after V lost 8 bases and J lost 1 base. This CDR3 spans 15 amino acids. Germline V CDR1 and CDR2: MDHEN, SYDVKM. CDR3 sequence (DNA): TGTGCCAGCGAGGGACAGGGGGGCACGAACACTGAAGCTTTCTTT. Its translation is CASEGQGGTNTEAFF.

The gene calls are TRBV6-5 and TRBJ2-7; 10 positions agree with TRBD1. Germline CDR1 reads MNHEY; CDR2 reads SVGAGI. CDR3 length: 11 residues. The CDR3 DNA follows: TGTGCGGGACAGGGGCCCTACGAGCAGTACTTC. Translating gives CAGQGPYEQYF.

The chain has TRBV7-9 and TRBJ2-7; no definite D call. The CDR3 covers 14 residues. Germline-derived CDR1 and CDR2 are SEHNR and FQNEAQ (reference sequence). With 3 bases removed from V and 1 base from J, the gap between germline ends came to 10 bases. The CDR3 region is CASSFPEVSYEQYF. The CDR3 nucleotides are TGTGCCAGCAGCTTCCCAGAAGTATCCTACGAGCAGTACTTC. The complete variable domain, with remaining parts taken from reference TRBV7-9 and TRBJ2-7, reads DTGVSQNPRHKITKRGQNVTFRCDPISEHNRLYWYRQTLGQGPEFLTYFQNEAQLEKSRLLSDRFSAERPKGSFSTLEIQRTEQGDSAMYLCASSFPEVSYEQYFGPGTRLTVT.

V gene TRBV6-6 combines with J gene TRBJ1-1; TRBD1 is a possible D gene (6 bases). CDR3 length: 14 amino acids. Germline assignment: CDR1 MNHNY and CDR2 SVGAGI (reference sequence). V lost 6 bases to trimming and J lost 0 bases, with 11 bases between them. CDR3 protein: CASSPTGLNTEAFF. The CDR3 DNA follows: TGTGCCAGCAGCCCTACAGGGCTGAACACTGAAGCTTTCTTT.

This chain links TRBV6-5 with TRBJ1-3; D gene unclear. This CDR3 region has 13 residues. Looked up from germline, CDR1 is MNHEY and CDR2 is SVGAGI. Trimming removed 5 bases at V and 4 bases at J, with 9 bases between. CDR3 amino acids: CASSQYLGNTIYF. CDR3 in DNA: TGTGCCAGCAGTCAGTACTTAGGAAACACCATATATTTT.

The CDR3 nucleotides are TGTGCCAGCTCACCAGTCGCGGGAATGAACACTGAAGCTTTCTTT. It encodes CASSPVAGMNTEAFF. The V call is TRBV18, the J call TRBJ1-1; D is unresolved. Germline CDR1 and CDR2: KGHSH and LQKENI. V gave up 2 bases and J gave up 0 bases, with 10 bases separating them. The CDR3 has 15 amino acids.

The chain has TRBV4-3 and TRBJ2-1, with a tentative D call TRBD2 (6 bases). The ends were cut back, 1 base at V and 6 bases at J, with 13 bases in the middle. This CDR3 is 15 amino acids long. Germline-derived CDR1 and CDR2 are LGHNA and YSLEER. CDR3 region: CASSQAGEPSNEQFF. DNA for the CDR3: TGCGCCAGCAGCCAAGCGGGGGAGCCTAGCAATGAGCAGTTCTTC.

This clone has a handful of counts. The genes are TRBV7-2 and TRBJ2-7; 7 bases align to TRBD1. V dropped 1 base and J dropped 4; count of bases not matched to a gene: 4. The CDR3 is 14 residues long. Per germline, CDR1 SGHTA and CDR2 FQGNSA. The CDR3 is CASSLGGGVYEQYF. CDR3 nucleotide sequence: TGTGCCAGCAGCTTAGGAGGGGGCGTTTACGAGCAGTACTTC.

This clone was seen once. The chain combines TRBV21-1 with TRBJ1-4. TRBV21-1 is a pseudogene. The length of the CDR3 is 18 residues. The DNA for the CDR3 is TGTGCCAGCAGCAAAGAACGGAGGAGCTCACCAACTAATGAAAAACTGTTTTTT. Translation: CASSKERRSSPTNEKLFF.

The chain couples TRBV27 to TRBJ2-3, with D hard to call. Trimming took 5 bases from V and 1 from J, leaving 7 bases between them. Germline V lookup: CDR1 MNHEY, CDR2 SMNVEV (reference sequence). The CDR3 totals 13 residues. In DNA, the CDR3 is TGTGCCAGCAGTACATGGGGCACAGATACGCAGTATTTT. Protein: CASSTWGTDTQYF.

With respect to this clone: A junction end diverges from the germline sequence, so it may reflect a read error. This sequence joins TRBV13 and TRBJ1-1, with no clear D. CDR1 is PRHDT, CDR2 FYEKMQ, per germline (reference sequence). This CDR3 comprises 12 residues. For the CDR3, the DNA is TGTGCCAGCAGCCTAGGAGGGCCTGAAGCTTTCTTT. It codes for CASSLGGPEAFF.

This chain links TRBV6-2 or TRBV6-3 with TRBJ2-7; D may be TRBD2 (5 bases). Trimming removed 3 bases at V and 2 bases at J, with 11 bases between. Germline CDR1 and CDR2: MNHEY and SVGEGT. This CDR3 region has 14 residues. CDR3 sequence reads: CASSYRGKPYEQYF. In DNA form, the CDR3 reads TGTGCCAGCAGTTATCGAGGGAAGCCCTACGAGCAGTACTTC.

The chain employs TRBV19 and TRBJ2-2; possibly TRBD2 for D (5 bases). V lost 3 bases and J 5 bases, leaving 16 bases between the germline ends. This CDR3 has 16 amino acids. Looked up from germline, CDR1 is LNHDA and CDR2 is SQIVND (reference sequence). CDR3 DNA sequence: TGTGCCAGTAGTATGTTAGAACATGAGGGAACCGGGGAGCTGTTTTTT. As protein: CASSMLEHEGTGELFF.

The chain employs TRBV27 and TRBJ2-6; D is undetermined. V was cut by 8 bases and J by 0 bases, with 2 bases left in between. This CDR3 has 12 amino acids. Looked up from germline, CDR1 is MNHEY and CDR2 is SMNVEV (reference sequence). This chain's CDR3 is CASLSGANVLTF. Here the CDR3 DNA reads TGTGCCAGCCTCTCTGGGGCCAACGTCCTGACTTTC. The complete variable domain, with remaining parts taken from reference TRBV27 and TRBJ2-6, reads EAQVTQNPRYLITVTGKKLTVTCSQNMNHEYMSWYRQDPGLGLRQIYYSMNVEVTDKGDVPEGYKVSRKEKRNFPLILESPSPNQTSLYFCASLSGANVLTFGAGSRLTVL.

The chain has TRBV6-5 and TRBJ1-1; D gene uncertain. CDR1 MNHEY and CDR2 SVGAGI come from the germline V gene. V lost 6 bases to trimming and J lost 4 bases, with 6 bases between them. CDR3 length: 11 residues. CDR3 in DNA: TGTGCCAGCAGCTTAGGCACTGAAGCTTTCTTT. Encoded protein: CASSLGTEAFF.

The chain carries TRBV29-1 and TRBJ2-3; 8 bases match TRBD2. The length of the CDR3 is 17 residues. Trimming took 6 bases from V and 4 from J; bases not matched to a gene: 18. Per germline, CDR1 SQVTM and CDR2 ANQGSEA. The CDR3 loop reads CSVAGGGRQPGSDTQYF. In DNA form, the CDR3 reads TGCAGCGTAGCAGGCGGGGGGCGCCAGCCGGGGTCAGATACGCAGTATTTT.

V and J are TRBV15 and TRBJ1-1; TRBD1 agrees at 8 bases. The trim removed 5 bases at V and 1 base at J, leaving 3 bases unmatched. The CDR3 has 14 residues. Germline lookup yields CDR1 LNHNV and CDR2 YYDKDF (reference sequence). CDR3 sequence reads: CATSRGQGNTEAFF. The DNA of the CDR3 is TGTGCCACCAGCCGCGGACAGGGGAACACTGAAGCTTTCTTT.

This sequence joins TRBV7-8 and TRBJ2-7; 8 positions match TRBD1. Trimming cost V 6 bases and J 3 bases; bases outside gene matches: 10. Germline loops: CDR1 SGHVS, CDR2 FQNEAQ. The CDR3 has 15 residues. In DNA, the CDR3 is TGTGCCAGCAGTCCCACTCGAACAGGGGGCTACGAGCAGTACTTC. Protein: CASSPTRTGGYEQYF.